Following are 19 T cell receptor beta chains from one sample sequenced in a study of T-cell reconstitution after alpha-beta-depleted transplantation in children. Construction of the TCRbeta library involved unique molecular identifiers. TCRdb reprocessed the PCR reads with MiXCR, giving one entry per CDR3 protein. The table has under 400,000 distinct CDR3 sequences, approximately 23% seen once. Specimen: PBMCs, mostly from graft donor cells, collected 180 days after TCRalphabeta/CD19-depleted stem cell transplant. The receptor source for this set is a male patient between 5 and 17 years old who had a stem cell transplant for acute lymphoblastic leukemia, so the T cells may come from the graft donor.

This chain uses TRBV5-1 with TRBJ2-7; D gene ambiguous. CDR3 size: 14 residues. Per germline, CDR1 SGHRS and CDR2 YFSETQ. Trimming removed 2 bases from V and 2 bases from J, with 11 bases in between. In nucleotides, the CDR3 is TGCGCCAGCAGCTTAACAGTCCCACCCTACGAGCAGTACTTC. Amino acids: CASSLTVPPYEQYF.

This clonotype has more than one count but fewer than ten. The chain joins TRBV20-1 to TRBJ2-7; 15 bases map to TRBD2. The germline V gene encodes CDR1 DFQATT and CDR2 SNEGSKA (reference sequence). V lost 0 bases, J lost 4 bases, and 7 bases stayed unmatched. This CDR3 has 17 residues. The DNA of the CDR3 is TGCAGTGCTAGAGATATAAGGACTAGCGGGAGGGTATACGAGCAGTACTTC. Residues: CSARDIRTSGRVYEQYF.

The chain is built from TRBV5-6 and TRBJ1-5, with D unclear. The CDR3 consists of 15 residues. Per the germline V gene, CDR1 is SGHDT and CDR2 is YYEEEE. V was clipped by 1 base and J by 0 bases, with 8 bases between them. As DNA, the CDR3 is TGTGCCAGCAGCTTGAGGAGTTATAGCAATCAGCCCCAGCATTTT. Amino acid sequence: CASSLRSYSNQPQHF.

The sample holds many counts of this clonotype. The rearrangement links TRBV3-1 to TRBJ2-7; 10 bases are shared with TRBD2. The CDR3 runs 14 residues. The V gene's germline CDR1 is LGHDT and CDR2 YNNKEL (reference sequence). J gave up 4 bases and V 4 bases, and 4 bases lay outside the gene matches. In DNA form, the CDR3 reads TGTGCCAGCAGCCTCCTAGCGGGAGCTTACGAGCAGTACTTC. The encoded protein is CASSLLAGAYEQYF.

Only a few counts were recorded for this clonotype. The genes are TRBV6-5 and TRBJ1-1; 10 nucleotides agree with TRBD1. V shed 4 bases, J shed 4 bases, and the junction held 6 bases outside the gene matches. The CDR3 is made up of 15 amino acids. Germline lookup yields CDR1 MNHEY and CDR2 SVGAGI. As DNA, the CDR3 is TGTGCCAGCAGTTCCTCGGACAGGGGGGGCACTGAAGCTTTCTTT. It specifies CASSSSDRGGTEAFF.

The chain carries TRBV27 and TRBJ2-5; 11 bases map to TRBD2. This CDR3 contains 15 residues. The V gene's germline CDR1 is MNHEY and CDR2 SMNVEV (reference sequence). The V gene end was trimmed by 6 bases and the J gene end by 4 bases; junction bases not matched to a gene: 7. The CDR3 sequence is CASRPLAGARETQYF. DNA for the CDR3: TGTGCCAGCAGGCCACTAGCGGGAGCGCGAGAGACCCAGTACTTC.

V usage is TRBV5-1 and J usage is TRBJ2-7, with no clear D. The V gene lost 4 bases and the J gene lost 2 bases, with 10 bases spanning the gap. The germline V gene has CDR1 SGHRS and CDR2 YFSETQ. CDR3 length: 13 amino acids. The CDR3 sequence: CASSPEHTYEQYF. CDR3 sequence (DNA): TGCGCCAGCAGCCCCGAGCATACCTACGAGCAGTACTTC. Together with reference TRBV5-1 and TRBJ2-7, the CDR3 gives the full variable domain: KAGVTQTPRYLIKTRGQQVTLSCSPISGHRSVSWYQQTPGQGLQFLFEYFSETQRNKGNFPGRFSGRQFSNSRSEMNVSTLELGDSALYLCASSPEHTYEQYFGPGTRLTVT.

V is TRBV12-3 or TRBV12-4 and J is TRBJ1-5, with D perhaps matching TRBD1 (6 bases). Trimming removed 1 base at V and 7 bases at J, with 20 bases between. This CDR3 spans 17 amino acids. The CDR3 DNA reads TGTGCCAGCAGTTTAGGGAGTACAGGGATGCTTGACCAGCCCCAGCATTTT. Its translation is CASSLGSTGMLDQPQHF.

The rearrangement joins TRBV12-3 or TRBV12-4 to TRBJ2-1; 9 bases agree with TRBD2. J gave up 3 bases and V 5 bases, and 2 bases lay outside the gene matches. The CDR3 runs to 14 residues. The CDR3 nucleotides read TGTGCCAGCAGTCAGACTAGCGGCTACAATGAGCAGTTCTTC. Protein product: CASSQTSGYNEQFF.

This clonotype was picked up many times. The J gene is TRBJ2-2, the V gene TRBV12-3 or TRBV12-4; D tentatively reads TRBD1 or TRBD2 (6 bases each). The CDR3 sequence is 17 residues long. The V gene lost 3 bases and the J gene lost 4 bases, with 18 bases spanning the gap. The CDR3 sequence: CASSFPLGGRSTGELFF. CDR3 bases: TGTGCCAGCAGTTTTCCCCTAGGGGGGCGAAGCACCGGGGAGCTGTTTTTT.

This clonotype was seen more than once but under ten times. The J gene is TRBJ2-5, the V gene TRBV20-1; 10 bases match TRBD1. CDR1 is DFQATT, CDR2 SNEGSKA, per germline (reference sequence). This CDR3 spans 14 amino acids. J was trimmed by 5 bases and V by 4 bases; bases with no gene match: 7. The CDR3 coding sequence is TGCAGTGCTACCAGACAGGGGGCGCCTGAGACCCAGTACTTC. This gives the protein CSATRQGAPETQYF.

There are a few counts of this clonotype. The CDR3, as DNA: TGTGCCAGCAGCTTGGTGACTAGATACGAGCAGTACTTC. Its protein is CASSLVTRYEQYF. The V gene is TRBV5-6, the J gene TRBJ2-7, with D possibly being TRBD2 (6 bases). This CDR3 comprises 13 residues. Germline-derived CDR1 and CDR2 are SGHDT and YYEEEE. The V end lost 0 bases, the J end lost 4 bases, and 8 bases lay between the germline ends.

The table lists this clonotype with a few counts. The rearrangement links TRBV10-3 to TRBJ2-7; TRBD2 matches 11 bases. CDR1 ENHRY and CDR2 SYGVKD come from the germline V gene. This CDR3 has 12 residues. V lost 10 bases and J lost 7; bases outside the gene matches: 6. CDR3 nucleotides: TGTGCCACTGGACTAGCGGGTTGGGAGCAGTACTTC. Its translation: CATGLAGWEQYF.

V gene TRBV20-1 combines with J gene TRBJ2-7; D assignment may be TRBD1 or TRBD2 (5 bases each). The V end lost 1 base, the J end lost 6 bases, and 7 bases lay between the germline ends. The germline CDR1 and CDR2 sequences are DFQATT and SNEGSKA (reference sequence). CDR3 length: 11 amino acids. The CDR3 protein is CSARVGVEQYF. The CDR3 DNA sequence: TGCAGTGCTAGAGTGGGGGTCGAGCAGTACTTC.

About this clonotype itself: Mismatch with germline at one junction end may stem from a read error. The chain employs TRBV6-5 and TRBJ2-2; D is unresolved. Germline V gene lookup returns CDR1 MNHEY and CDR2 SVGAGI. The CDR3 is made up of 13 amino acids. The CDR3 DNA reads as TGTGCCAGCAGTTACACGTACACAGGGGAGCTGTTTTTT. It is translated as CASSYTYTGELFF.

This clonotype was counted only a few times. V is TRBV20-1 and J is TRBJ2-3; TRBD2 matches 8 bases. This CDR3 has 13 residues. Germline V CDR1 and CDR2: DFQATT, SNEGSKA (reference sequence). V gave up 5 bases and J gave up 4 bases; unmatched junction bases: 5. The CDR3 DNA follows: TGCAGTGCTCGAGGCGGGAGGCCAGATACGCAGTATTTT. It is translated as CSARGGRPDTQYF.

V usage is TRBV5-1 and J usage is TRBJ2-1, with TRBD2 identical over 10 bases. Germline V gives CDR1 SGHRS, CDR2 YFSETQ. The CDR3 runs 15 residues. V was pared by 3 bases and J by 7 bases, with 7 bases of the junction left unmatched. The CDR3 coding sequence is TGCGCCAGCAGCTCCGGGACTAGCGTTATTAATGAGCAGTTCTTC. This encodes CASSSGTSVINEQFF.

There are a few counts of this clonotype. This chain links TRBV11-2 with TRBJ1-6; 7 nucleotides agree with TRBD1. V gave up 6 bases and J gave up 5 bases; unmatched junction bases: 13. The CDR3 extends over 17 amino acids. Germline CDR1 SGHAT, CDR2 FQNNGV. The CDR3 DNA follows: TGTGCCAGCAGTAAAACAGCCGGGACAGCTAATAATTCACCCCTCCACTTT. Translating gives CASSKTAGTANNSPLHF.

This chain connects TRBV5-5 to TRBJ1-3, with a tentative D call TRBD1 (5 bases). V lost 5 bases and J 4 bases, leaving 7 bases between the germline ends. Germline-derived CDR1 and CDR2 are SGHKS and YYEKEE (reference sequence). The CDR3 spans 12 residues. The chain's CDR3 is CASRGQGNTIYF. CDR3 sequence (DNA): TGTGCCAGCAGGGGGCAAGGAAACACCATATATTTT.